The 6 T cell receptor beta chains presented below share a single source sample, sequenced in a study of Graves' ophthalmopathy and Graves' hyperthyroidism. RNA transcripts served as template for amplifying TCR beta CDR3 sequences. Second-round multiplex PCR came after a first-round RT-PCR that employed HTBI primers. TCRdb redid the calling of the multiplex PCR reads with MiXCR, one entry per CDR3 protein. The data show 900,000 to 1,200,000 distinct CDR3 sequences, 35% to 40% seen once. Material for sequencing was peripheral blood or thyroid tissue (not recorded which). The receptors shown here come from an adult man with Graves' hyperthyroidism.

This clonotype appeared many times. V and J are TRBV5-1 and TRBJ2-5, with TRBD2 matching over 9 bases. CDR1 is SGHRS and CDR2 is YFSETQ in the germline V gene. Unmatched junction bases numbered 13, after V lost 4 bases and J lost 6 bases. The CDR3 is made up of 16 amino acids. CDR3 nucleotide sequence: TGCGCCAGCAGCACGGCTGGCGGGGGGGCAGGAAAGACCCAGTACTTC. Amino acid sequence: CASSTAGGGAGKTQYF. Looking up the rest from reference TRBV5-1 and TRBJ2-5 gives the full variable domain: KAGVTQTPRYLIKTRGQQVTLSCSPISGHRSVSWYQQTPGQGLQFLFEYFSETQRNKGNFPGRFSGRQFSNSRSEMNVSTLELGDSALYLCASSTAGGGAGKTQYFGPGTRLLVL.

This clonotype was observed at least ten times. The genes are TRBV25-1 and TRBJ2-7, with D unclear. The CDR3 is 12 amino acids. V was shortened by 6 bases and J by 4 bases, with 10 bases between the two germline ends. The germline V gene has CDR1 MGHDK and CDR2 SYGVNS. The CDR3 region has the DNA TGTGCCAGCAGGAGCCCGTCGTACGAGCAGTACTTC. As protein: CASRSPSYEQYF.

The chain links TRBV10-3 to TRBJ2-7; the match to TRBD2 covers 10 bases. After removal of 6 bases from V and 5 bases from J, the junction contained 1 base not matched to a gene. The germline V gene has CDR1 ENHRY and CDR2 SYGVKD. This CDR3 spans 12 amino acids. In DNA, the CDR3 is TGTGCCATCAGCGGGACTAGCGACGAGCAGTACTTC. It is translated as CAISGTSDEQYF.

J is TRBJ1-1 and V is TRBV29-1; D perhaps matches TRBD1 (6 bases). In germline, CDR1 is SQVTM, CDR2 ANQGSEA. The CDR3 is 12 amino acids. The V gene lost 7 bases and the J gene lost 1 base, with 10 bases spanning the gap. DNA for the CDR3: TGCAGCGCATCGGACAGGAACACTGAAGCTTTCTTT. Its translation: CSASDRNTEAFF.

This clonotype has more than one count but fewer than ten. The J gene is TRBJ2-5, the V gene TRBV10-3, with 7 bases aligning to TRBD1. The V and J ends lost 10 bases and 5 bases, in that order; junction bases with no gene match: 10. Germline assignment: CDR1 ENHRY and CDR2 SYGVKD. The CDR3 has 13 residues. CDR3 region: CATGTGVRETQYF. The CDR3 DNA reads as TGTGCCACCGGTACAGGGGTGCGTGAGACCCAGTACTTC.

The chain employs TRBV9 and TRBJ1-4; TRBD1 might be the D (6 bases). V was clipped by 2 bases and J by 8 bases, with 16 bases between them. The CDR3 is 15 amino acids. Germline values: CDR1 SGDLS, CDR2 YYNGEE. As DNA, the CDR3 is TGTGCCAGCAGCGTCACAGGGAACTTGAGGGAAAAACTGTTTTTT. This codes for CASSVTGNLREKLFF.